Sequencing of this T cell receptor beta chain was carried out in a study of spatial heterogeneity in lung cancer. Study details: Available follow-up PBMC samples, collected a median of about two years post-resection, were sequenced.

The V gene's germline CDR1 is LNHDA and CDR2 SQIVND (reference sequence). The CDR3 is 14 residues long. The trim removed 5 bases at V and 3 bases at J, leaving 5 bases unmatched. Study-wide results and caveats: Whereas they appeared in blood less at follow-up, ubiquitous expanded tumor TCRs appeared there more at resection.

MiXCR, run by TCRdb on the 5' RACE reads, gives a single entry per CDR3 protein. The sample shows 43,000 or so distinct CDR3 sequences, about an eighth of them seen only once. Specified time point: blood at routine non-recurrence follow-up after resection. Extraction of whole RNA from tumor, nontumor lung or frozen PBMC preceded unsorted sequencing. This clonotype came up many times. Its antigen is unidentified. Sample: PBMCs, taken at follow-up. The rearrangement joins TRBV19 to TRBJ2-5; 8 bases align to TRBD2. This receptor was taken from a male donor with early-stage non-small cell lung cancer. The CDR3 DNA reads as TGTGCCAGTAGTCCACAACTAGCGGAAGAGACCCAGTACTTC. The encoded protein is CASSPQLAEETQYF.